This record concerns one T cell receptor (beta chain) sequence. Its matching antigen is unknown. These data originate in a study of radiotherapy plus CTLA-4 blockade in lung cancer. For the study at large: Objective responses occurred in 18% of patients; roughly 31% had disease control. Study-wide points: An expansion of tumor-derived TCR clones occurred in blood after radiotherapy plus ipilimumab.

With ipilimumab providing CTLA-4 blockade, focal radiation was administered to patients who had chemo-refractory metastatic non-small-cell lung cancer. Here immunoSEQ multiplex PCR was the method, and the copy in TCRdb shows in-frame clones only, minus some. The sample has tens of thousands of clones, around 80% seen once. Per the germline V gene, CDR1 is SGHVS and CDR2 is FQNEAQ. V lost 4 bases, J lost 0 bases, and 13 bases lay in between. CDR3 length: 16 amino acids. The sequences come from peripheral blood, collected from a patient treated with radiotherapy plus ipilimumab. This TCR came from a human donor with non-small cell lung cancer who had a complete response to radiotherapy plus ipilimumab. The V call is TRBV7-8, the J call TRBJ2-1; D uncertain. As DNA, the CDR3 is TGTGCCAGCAGCTCCCGGATATTGAGCTCCTACAATGAGCAGTTCTTC. As protein: CASSSRILSSYNEQFF.